Shown below are 6 T cell receptor beta chains from a single sample sequenced in a study of regulatory T cells in long-lasting Graves disease. CDR3-region Arm-PCR and iRepertoire HTBI primers produced the TCR beta libraries. TCRdb re-called the multiplex PCR reads through MiXCR, storing one row per CDR3 protein. The sample includes some 440,000 distinct CDR3 sequences, around 21% of them seen just once. The sample's time point: persistent/refractory GD, antithyroid drugs over 5 years with positive TRAb. RNA from PBMCs was the source of the TCR library. This specimen consisted of peripheral blood mononuclear cells (PBMCs), obtained when the disease was refractory, from a patient treated with antithyroid drugs. Every receptor here comes from a female donor with Graves disease.

This clonotype was seen at least ten times. V gene TRBV7-9 combines with J gene TRBJ1-1, with D uncertain. Germline values: CDR1 SEHNR, CDR2 FQNEAQ (reference sequence). There are 15 residues in the CDR3. With 4 bases removed from V and 3 bases from J, the gap between germline ends came to 15 bases. As DNA, the CDR3 is TGTGCCAGCAGCTCGACCCACAACGCCTACACTGAAGCTTTCTTT. This gives the protein CASSSTHNAYTEAFF.

The V gene is TRBV6-2 or TRBV6-3, the J gene TRBJ2-3; a weak D match, TRBD1 (6 bases). This CDR3 is 19 amino acids long. V was shortened by 3 bases and J by 2 bases, with 24 bases between the two germline ends. Germline V gives CDR1 MNHEY, CDR2 SVGEGT. This CDR3 reads CASSYPQGRDFRDTDTQYF. Here the CDR3 DNA reads TGTGCCAGCAGTTATCCACAGGGTCGAGATTTTCGAGACACAGATACGCAGTATTTT.

Ten or more counts support this clonotype. V and J are TRBV27 and TRBJ1-2, with TRBD1 matching 9 bases. CDR1 is MNHEY and CDR2 is SMNVEV in the germline V gene (reference sequence). The CDR3 runs 19 residues. V shed 2 bases and J 6 bases; nucleotides not matched to a gene: 19. This CDR3 is CASSLPLFRDRVGRDGYTF. The CDR3 bases are TGTGCCAGCAGTTTACCCCTTTTCAGGGACAGGGTGGGGAGAGATGGCTACACCTTC.

This clonotype was seen a few times. This sequence joins TRBV28 and TRBJ2-3, with TRBD2 matching over 9 bases. Losses at the gene ends were 6 bases for V and 4 bases for J; bases not matched to a gene: 14. This CDR3 has 17 amino acids. Germline V gene data show CDR1 as MDHEN and CDR2 as SYDVKM. CDR3 DNA: TGTGCCAGCAGACCCCGTAGCGGGAGCCCCGCGGCAGATACGCAGTATTTT. It translates to CASRPRSGSPAADTQYF.

This clonotype showed up just a few times. This chain links TRBV4-3 with TRBJ2-5, with 9 nucleotides matching TRBD2. The CDR3 is 17 amino acids. Germline assignment: CDR1 LGHNA and CDR2 YSLEER. The V and J ends lost 0 bases and 5 bases, in that order; junction bases with no gene match: 10. The CDR3 region is CASSQEFQIAGAETQYF. In DNA form, the CDR3 reads TGCGCCAGCAGCCAAGAATTCCAGATAGCGGGAGCTGAGACCCAGTACTTC.

This sequence joins TRBV9 and TRBJ2-1; 8 nucleotides match TRBD2. V was clipped by 0 bases and J by 5 bases; unmatched bases: 7. CDR1 is SGDLS and CDR2 is YYNGEE in the germline V gene. The length of the CDR3 is 16 residues. The CDR3 nucleotides are TGTGCCAGCAGCGTAGTTGGCGGGAGGTTGAACAATGAGCAGTTCTTC. It is translated as CASSVVGGRLNNEQFF.